Detailed here is one T cell receptor (beta chain). Its antigen is still unknown. Base qualities are missing; no much larger clone stands one base away. The entry originates in a study of T cell repertoires in cytomegalovirus infection (dated by TCRdb to the late 2010s). Some background on the complete study: Donor HLA type was relevant to the analysis, as public TCR beta signatures indicated carriage of CMV infection together with the matching HLA type. What the study reported, not specific to this receptor: In the ex vivo response, HLA-C-restricted CMV-specific TCR beta clonotypes were dominant, and in two of eight donors the single most frequent clonotype came from this HLA-C-restricted group. Cumulative frequency of public TCR beta family members discriminated carriers of CMV infection plus the relevant HLA type in this cohort and an independent 352-donor cohort.

CDR1 and CDR2 are read off the germline V gene (reference sequence) as SGHNT and YYREEE. V drops 10 bases and J drops 5 bases, leaving 18 bases in between. The CDR3 covers 14 residues, taking in both the cysteine and the phenylalanine. This entry keeps only the CDR3 DNA: 42 bases, framed from base 1. The instrument was an Illumina HiSeq 1500. The public reads were run again by TCRdb, first through fastp at Q25 and then through MiXCR, and only productive beta chains were kept. Duplicate CDR3 protein sequences are folded into a single record with the most common DNA and genes. The sample table holds a few hundred thousand distinct CDR3 sequences, of which roughly 13% were seen once. 7% to 9.5% of the sample is in the top ten clones.

The rearrangement combines TRBV5-4 with TRBJ2-2; the D gene is tentatively TRBD1 or TRBD2, each matching 5 bases. The specimen sequenced was PBMCs. The source is a human donor in good health (CMV status not recorded). Some clones in this sample may be carry-over from other donors' samples. The nucleotides are TGTGCCCTCCAACCCGGGGCCGAGACCGGGGAGCTGTTTTTT. Its product reads: CALQPGAETGELFF.